The T cell receptor (beta chain) described here comes from a study of cytomegalovirus exposure and HLA in healthy donors. Study information: Membership in the Caucasian-associated ancestry cluster was found for around four fifths of 300 to 500 genotyped donors.

The PCR employed 60 Vbeta primers together with 13 Jbeta primers. TCRdb's copy holds only in-frame clones and misses some; the assay was immunoSEQ multiplex PCR. Among approximately 210,000 clones listed, 82% were seen once. Points from the study as a whole: Most of the TCR beta V segments (in an earlier analysis) were productive either about 87% or about 30% of the time. The authors considered a cluster of highly shared sequence variants likely to be a sequencing artifact. Presence/absence analyses treated sequencing depth as roughly uniform across donors.

Points on this clone: The antigen remains unidentified.

V gave up 2 bases and J gave up 7 bases, with 13 bases separating them. Germline V lookup: CDR1 SGHRS, CDR2 YFSETQ. This CDR3 has 14 residues. This receptor was obtained from a man in his forties in good health and CMV-seropositive. Sequencing was performed on PBMCs. This chain connects TRBV5-1 to TRBJ2-1; a possible D gene is TRBD2 (6 bases). The CDR3 loop is CASSLGGTINEQFF. The DNA for the CDR3 is TGCGCCAGCAGCTTAGGCGGGACGATAAATGAGCAGTTCTTC.